In this sample, the clone carrying this T cell receptor beta chain turned up once. The target antigen is unknown. At deep level, the assay was performed. The authors' processing: Because ImmunoSEQ provided only junction sequences with no quality scores, the filtering differed. Generated by immunoSEQ multiplex PCR, the TCRdb table keeps only in-frame clones and is missing some. Clone size and V and J calls were adopted from that table, with D and trimming inferred from the DNA. Among 470,000 or so clones listed, 81% were seen once. The data were taken from a study of shared clonotypes between healthy human individuals. General study points: The researchers took only blood, and tissue repertoires probably look different.

The unsorted samples had some 90 million PBMCs used for genomic DNA. The source is a woman in her forties in good health. Some clones in this sample may be carry-over from other donors' samples. The sample comprised PBMCs.

DNA for the CDR3: TGTGCCAGCAGTTCTTCAGCGGGGGCATCCTACGAGCAGTACTTC. Encoded protein: CASSSSAGASYEQYF. The chain joins TRBV6-1 to TRBJ2-7, with TRBD2 matching over 8 bases. Germline-derived CDR1 and CDR2 are MNHNS and SASEGT. The CDR3 sequence is 15 residues long. V trimming: 5 bases; J trimming: 1 base; junction bases outside the gene matches: 7.